Sequencing of this TCR beta chain was carried out in a study of shared clonotypes between healthy human individuals. Study context: Researchers drew samples from two women and three men aged 18 to 49.

Trimming at V came to 4 bases and at J to 5 bases, leaving 16 bases not matched to a gene. The V gene's germline CDR1 is SGHRS and CDR2 YFSETQ. CDR3 length equals 17 residues. This clone was counted only a few times. TCRdb's copy holds only in-frame clones and misses some; the assay was immunoSEQ multiplex PCR. The sample has around 1 million clones; more than 75% are singletons. This clonotype was obtained from a man between 18 and 35 years old in good health. The material sequenced was memory CD4+ T cells sorted from blood. Stated subset: CD45RA-negative fraction. The genes are TRBV5-1 and TRBJ2-5, with TRBD2 matching over 8 bases. CDR3: CASSLGSGGGRPETQYF. CDR3 DNA: TGCGCCAGCAGCCTGGGGTCGGGAGGGGGTCGCCCGGAGACCCAGTACTTC.